The subject of this entry is one TCR beta chain. This sample is drawn from a study of blood T cell repertoires in COVID-19. About the study: Specimens from acute and convalescent COVID-19 originated in the United States, Italy and Spain. T cells, B-cell-depleted T cells, or PBMCs supplied cDNA or gDNA.

Germline CDR1 and CDR2: MDHEN and SYDVKM. V was trimmed by 6 bases and J by 0 bases, leaving 12 bases between them. This CDR3 is built from 15 residues. As processed by the authors: Cell counts per sample came from amplifying reference gene primers. The protocol was immunoSEQ multiplex PCR, while the TCRdb copy is restricted to in-frame clones and leaves out a portion. V, J and clone size derive from that table, while D and trimming were established from the DNA sequence. Of roughly 120,000 clones in the sample, roughly nine tenths are singletons; the top ten hold approximately 30%. This clonotype was obtained from a man in his 70s with active or convalescent COVID-19. The sample taken for sequencing was peripheral blood. The chain links TRBV28 to TRBJ1-5; D is unclear. The CDR3 DNA sequence: TGTGCCAGCAGACCCGGCGGGCCTAGCAATCAGCCCCAGCATTTT. Amino acid sequence: CASRPGGPSNQPQHF. Together with reference TRBV28 and TRBJ1-5, the CDR3 gives the full variable domain: DVKVTQSSRYLVKRTGEKVFLECVQDMDHENMFWYRQDPGLGLRLIYFSYDVKMKEKGDIPEGYSVSREKKERFSLILESASTNQTSMYLCASRPGGPSNQPQHFGDGTRLSIL.